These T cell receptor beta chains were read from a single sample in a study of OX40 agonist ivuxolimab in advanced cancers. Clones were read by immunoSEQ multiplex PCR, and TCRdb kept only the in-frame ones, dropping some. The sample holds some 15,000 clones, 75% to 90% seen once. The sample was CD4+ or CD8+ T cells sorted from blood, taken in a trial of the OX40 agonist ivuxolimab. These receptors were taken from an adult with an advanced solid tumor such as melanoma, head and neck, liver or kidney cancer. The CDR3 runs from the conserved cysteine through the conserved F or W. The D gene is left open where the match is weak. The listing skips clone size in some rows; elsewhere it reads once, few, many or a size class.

CDR3nt: TGTGCCAGCAGTTTCCCCACAGGGGGCTATCAGCCCCAGCATTTT; CDR3aa: CASSFPTGGYQPQHF; j_gene: TRBJ1-5; v_gene: TRBV28; d_gene: TRBD1; abundance: NA
CDR3nt: TGTGCCAGCAGCTTGGGGGCAGAGGATGGAAACACCATATATTTT; CDR3aa: CASSLGAEDGNTIYF; j_gene: TRBJ1-3; v_gene: TRBV5-6; d_gene: NA; abundance: NA
CDR3nt: TGTGCCAGCAGGGGGAGCGGGAGAGGCACAGATACGCAGTATTTT; CDR3aa: CASRGSGRGTDTQYF; j_gene: TRBJ2-3; v_gene: TRBV27; d_gene: TRBD2; abundance: NA
CDR3nt: TGCGCCAGCAGCCAAGATTCTCTAGCGGGAGGGCTTTACGAGCAGTACTTC; CDR3aa: CASSQDSLAGGLYEQYF; j_gene: TRBJ2-7; v_gene: TRBV4-3; d_gene: TRBD2; abundance: NA
CDR3nt: TGTGCCAGCGGTGAGGGACAGAACTCCTACGAGCAGTACTTC; CDR3aa: CASGEGQNSYEQYF; j_gene: TRBJ2-7; v_gene: TRBV7-9; d_gene: TRBD1; abundance: NA
CDR3nt: TGTGCCAGCAGTGAGGAGGAGACAGGGGGAAACACCATATATTTT; CDR3aa: CASSEEETGGNTIYF; j_gene: TRBJ1-3; v_gene: TRBV27; d_gene: TRBD1; abundance: NA
CDR3nt: TGTGCCAGCAGTGGCCTAGCGGGTTACGAGCAGTACTTC; CDR3aa: CASSGLAGYEQYF; j_gene: TRBJ2-7; v_gene: TRBV2; d_gene: TRBD2; abundance: NA
CDR3nt: TGTGCCAGCAGCCAAGATTTAGTCGGAGACAGGGACTCTGGAAACACCATATATTTT; CDR3aa: CASSQDLVGDRDSGNTIYF; j_gene: TRBJ1-3; v_gene: TRBV14; d_gene: TRBD1; abundance: NA
CDR3nt: TGTGCCAGCAGTTTAGACACGTCGTTGACCCGCTACGAGCAGTACTTC; CDR3aa: CASSLDTSLTRYEQYF; j_gene: TRBJ2-7; v_gene: TRBV28; d_gene: NA; abundance: NA
CDR3nt: TGTGCCAGTAGGCAAAAGACAGGGGTAGGACAGCCCCAGCATTTT; CDR3aa: CASRQKTGVGQPQHF; j_gene: TRBJ1-5; v_gene: TRBV19; d_gene: TRBD1; abundance: NA
CDR3nt: TGTGCCAGCAGCTTAGTATCCCACAGGGGGCGCGCCCCTTCCTTGAACACTGAAGCTTTCTTT; CDR3aa: CASSLVSHRGRAPSLNTEAFF; j_gene: TRBJ1-1; v_gene: TRBV7-6; d_gene: TRBD1; abundance: NA
CDR3nt: TGTGCCAGCAGCGTAGACGGCGGGGTTCATTTCTACAATGAGCAGTTCTTC; CDR3aa: CASSVDGGVHFYNEQFF; j_gene: TRBJ2-1; v_gene: TRBV9; d_gene: NA; abundance: NA
CDR3nt: TGTGCCAGCAGTGAAGCGGAACAGGGGAACACTGAAGCTTTCTTT; CDR3aa: CASSEAEQGNTEAFF; j_gene: TRBJ1-1; v_gene: TRBV6-1; d_gene: NA; abundance: NA
CDR3nt: TGTGCCAGCAGTGAAGACCCCCCTTACAATCAGCCCCAGCATTTT; CDR3aa: CASSEDPPYNQPQHF; j_gene: TRBJ1-5; v_gene: TRBV6-1; d_gene: NA; abundance: NA
CDR3nt: TGTGCCAGCAGTCCGACAACAGGGCCCGGAAGGTTCTTC; CDR3aa: CASSPTTGPGRFF; j_gene: TRBJ2-1; v_gene: TRBV28; d_gene: NA; abundance: NA
CDR3nt: TGCGCCAGCAGCTTGGACGGGACTAGCGGGAGGGTATCGGATACCGGGGAGCTGTTTTTT; CDR3aa: CASSLDGTSGRVSDTGELFF; j_gene: TRBJ2-2; v_gene: TRBV5-1; d_gene: TRBD2; abundance: NA
CDR3nt: TGTGCCAGCAGCTTTGAGACAGTCACCGGGGAGCTGTTTTTT; CDR3aa: CASSFETVTGELFF; j_gene: TRBJ2-2; v_gene: TRBV7-9; d_gene: NA; abundance: NA
CDR3nt: TGTGCCAGCAGTGAACGGGAGGGCCTGAAAGATACGCAGTATTTT; CDR3aa: CASSEREGLKDTQYF; j_gene: TRBJ2-3; v_gene: TRBV6-1; d_gene: TRBD2; abundance: NA
CDR3nt: TGTGCCAGCACTCGAGGGGGGAATGAGCAGTTCTTC; CDR3aa: CASTRGGNEQFF; j_gene: TRBJ2-1; v_gene: TRBV2; d_gene: NA; abundance: NA
CDR3nt: TGTGCCAGCAGCAGAACGGTCTTAAACACTGAAGCTTTCTTT; CDR3aa: CASSRTVLNTEAFF; j_gene: TRBJ1-1; v_gene: TRBV7-9; d_gene: NA; abundance: NA
CDR3nt: TGTGCCAGCAGTCCAGGGTTTTATAATTCACCCCTCCACTTT; CDR3aa: CASSPGFYNSPLHF; j_gene: TRBJ1-6; v_gene: TRBV27; d_gene: NA; abundance: NA
CDR3nt: TGTGCCAGCAGTGGACAGGAGGGAAGCACAGATACGCAGTATTTT; CDR3aa: CASSGQEGSTDTQYF; j_gene: TRBJ2-3; v_gene: TRBV6-1; d_gene: NA; abundance: NA
CDR3nt: TGTGCCAGCAGCCATAGCGCATCAGGGGAGCAGTTCTTC; CDR3aa: CASSHSASGEQFF; j_gene: TRBJ2-1; v_gene: TRBV4-2; d_gene: NA; abundance: NA
CDR3nt: TGTGCCAGCAGGACAGGGATGAGGGAGCAGTACTTC; CDR3aa: CASRTGMREQYF; j_gene: TRBJ2-7; v_gene: TRBV11-2; d_gene: TRBD1; abundance: NA
CDR3nt: TGTGCCAGCAGCTCCCTGGGACAGCTCCAAGAGACCCAGTACTTC; CDR3aa: CASSSLGQLQETQYF; j_gene: TRBJ2-5; v_gene: TRBV9; d_gene: TRBD1; abundance: once
CDR3nt: TGTGGGGTAGGCGGGAGGTCCTACAATGAGCAGTTCTTC; CDR3aa: CGVGGRSYNEQFF; j_gene: TRBJ2-1; v_gene: TRBV6-5; d_gene: TRBD2; abundance: NA
CDR3nt: TGCAGCGTCCCTGGCGGGACCTCCTACGAGCAGTACTTC; CDR3aa: CSVPGGTSYEQYF; j_gene: TRBJ2-7; v_gene: TRBV29-1; d_gene: NA; abundance: NA
CDR3nt: TGTGCCAGCAAGAAGGGGACGGGGGCAGGGACTGAAGCTTTCTTT; CDR3aa: CASKKGTGAGTEAFF; j_gene: TRBJ1-1; v_gene: TRBV2; d_gene: NA; abundance: NA
CDR3nt: TGTGCTAGCAGCCTCGGACTAGCGGGGCCCAATGAGCAGTTCTTC; CDR3aa: CASSLGLAGPNEQFF; j_gene: TRBJ2-1; v_gene: TRBV7-7; d_gene: TRBD2; abundance: NA
CDR3nt: TGTGCCAGCAGCCCAGGACAGTATAGCAATCAGCCCCAGCATTTT; CDR3aa: CASSPGQYSNQPQHF; j_gene: TRBJ1-5; v_gene: TRBV7-6; d_gene: NA; abundance: once
CDR3nt: TGTGCCAGCAGTTTCCCGACAGGGTCTCCCATTCAGTACTTC; CDR3aa: CASSFPTGSPIQYF; j_gene: TRBJ2-4; v_gene: TRBV28; d_gene: TRBD1; abundance: NA
CDR3nt: TGCAGTGCTAAATGGGGGATTAATCGGATCTTC; CDR3aa: CSAKWGINRIF; j_gene: TRBJ2-1; v_gene: TRBV20-1; d_gene: NA; abundance: large
CDR3nt: TGTGCCAGCAGTTTATTCCGGACAGACAATCAGCCCCAGCATTTT; CDR3aa: CASSLFRTDNQPQHF; j_gene: TRBJ1-5; v_gene: TRBV27; d_gene: NA; abundance: medium-sized
CDR3nt: TGTGCCAGCAGCTTAGGCTCTAGTCCCACCTACGAGCAGTACTTC; CDR3aa: CASSLGSSPTYEQYF; j_gene: TRBJ2-7; v_gene: TRBV7-2; d_gene: NA; abundance: NA
CDR3nt: TGTGCCTGGAGTGTCGGGACAGCCGATGGCTACACCTTC; CDR3aa: CAWSVGTADGYTF; j_gene: TRBJ1-2; v_gene: TRBV30; d_gene: TRBD1; abundance: NA
CDR3nt: TGCGCCAGCAGCATCGGACAGTTTGAAGCTTTCTTT; CDR3aa: CASSIGQFEAFF; j_gene: TRBJ1-1; v_gene: TRBV4-3; d_gene: NA; abundance: large
CDR3nt: TGTGCCAGTAGTCCCTCGGGGGGATGGGCCACTGAAGCTTTCTTT; CDR3aa: CASSPSGGWATEAFF; j_gene: TRBJ1-1; v_gene: TRBV19; d_gene: NA; abundance: NA
CDR3nt: TGTGCCACCAGCAGGGACGGGGGAGGCGAGCAGTACTTC; CDR3aa: CATSRDGGGEQYF; j_gene: TRBJ2-7; v_gene: TRBV15; d_gene: NA; abundance: NA
CDR3nt: TGCGCCAGCAGCTTGGGCCTCAACTCGTATGACACTGAAGCTTTCTTT; CDR3aa: CASSLGLNSYDTEAFF; j_gene: TRBJ1-1; v_gene: TRBV5-1; d_gene: NA; abundance: NA
CDR3nt: TGTGCCAGCAGCTTCAGTCAGGGTTGGGTGGATGGCTACACCTTC; CDR3aa: CASSFSQGWVDGYTF; j_gene: TRBJ1-2; v_gene: TRBV5-4; d_gene: NA; abundance: NA
CDR3nt: TGTGCCAGCAGCGCGTGGGCAGCGAACACTGAAGCTTTCTTT; CDR3aa: CASSAWAANTEAFF; j_gene: TRBJ1-1; v_gene: TRBV6-1; d_gene: NA; abundance: NA
CDR3nt: TGCGCCAGCAGCCAGTCAGGGAACGAGCAGTACTTC; CDR3aa: CASSQSGNEQYF; j_gene: TRBJ2-7; v_gene: TRBV4-1; d_gene: NA; abundance: NA
CDR3nt: TGTGCCAGCAGTACCTGGACAGCCAGCACAGATACGCAGTATTTT; CDR3aa: CASSTWTASTDTQYF; j_gene: TRBJ2-3; v_gene: TRBV2; d_gene: NA; abundance: NA
CDR3nt: TGCGCCAGCAGTACGGGACCTACTAGCCACAACCGAGAGACCCAGTACTTC; CDR3aa: CASSTGPTSHNRETQYF; j_gene: TRBJ2-5; v_gene: TRBV10-1; d_gene: NA; abundance: medium-sized
CDR3nt: TGTGCCAGCAGCTTCGAGGGCAATCAGCCCCAGCATTTT; CDR3aa: CASSFEGNQPQHF; j_gene: TRBJ1-5; v_gene: TRBV11-2; d_gene: NA; abundance: once
CDR3nt: TGTGCCAGCAGCTTGGGGACTATCAATGAGCAGTTCTTC; CDR3aa: CASSLGTINEQFF; j_gene: TRBJ2-1; v_gene: TRBV5-6; d_gene: NA; abundance: NA
CDR3nt: TGTGCCAGCAGCTTAGCGTACAAGAGCTCCTACAATGAGCAGTTCTTC; CDR3aa: CASSLAYKSSYNEQFF; j_gene: TRBJ2-1; v_gene: TRBV7-3; d_gene: NA; abundance: once
CDR3nt: TGTGCCAGCAGTTATGATTGGGACGAGCAGTACTTC; CDR3aa: CASSYDWDEQYF; j_gene: TRBJ2-7; v_gene: TRBV6-5; d_gene: NA; abundance: NA
CDR3nt: TGTGCCAGCTCAATATCAGAAACAAATTCACCCCTCCACTTT; CDR3aa: CASSISETNSPLHF; j_gene: TRBJ1-6; v_gene: TRBV28; d_gene: NA; abundance: NA
CDR3nt: TGTGCCAGTAGCCCTCGGGACCTGGAGGTTCGCGAGCAGTACTTC; CDR3aa: CASSPRDLEVREQYF; j_gene: TRBJ2-7; v_gene: TRBV19; d_gene: NA; abundance: NA
CDR3nt: TGTGCCAGCAGCGTCGGCAGCCGGGGCTACGAGCAGTACTTC; CDR3aa: CASSVGSRGYEQYF; j_gene: TRBJ2-7; v_gene: TRBV9; d_gene: NA; abundance: NA
CDR3nt: TGTGCCAGCACCTTCGCGGGTCAGGACGAGCAGTACTTC; CDR3aa: CASTFAGQDEQYF; j_gene: TRBJ2-7; v_gene: TRBV28; d_gene: NA; abundance: NA
CDR3nt: TGTGCCAGCAGTTTTGAGAGGGTGACAGAGGTCGAGCAGTACTTC; CDR3aa: CASSFERVTEVEQYF; j_gene: TRBJ2-7; v_gene: TRBV28; d_gene: NA; abundance: once
CDR3nt: TGTGCCACCAGCAGAGTACGGGACTCCTACAATGAGCAGTTCTTC; CDR3aa: CATSRVRDSYNEQFF; j_gene: TRBJ2-1; v_gene: TRBV15; d_gene: NA; abundance: NA
CDR3nt: TGTGCCAGCAGGGGTATAGATACGCAGTATTTT; CDR3aa: CASRGIDTQYF; j_gene: TRBJ2-3; v_gene: TRBV6-5; d_gene: NA; abundance: NA
CDR3nt: TGTGCCAGCAGCTTGGTCAGGGGGGTAGGCGAGCAGTACTTC; CDR3aa: CASSLVRGVGEQYF; j_gene: TRBJ2-7; v_gene: TRBV7-9; d_gene: NA; abundance: NA
CDR3nt: TGCGCCAGCAGCCAAGATTTAAGCAACAGAGTCTATGGCTACACCTTC; CDR3aa: CASSQDLSNRVYGYTF; j_gene: TRBJ1-2; v_gene: TRBV4-3; d_gene: NA; abundance: medium-sized